The next 28 T cell receptor beta chains were all read from a single sample in a study of cytomegalovirus exposure and HLA in healthy donors. This PCR relied on a set of 60 Vbeta primers and 13 Jbeta primers. TCRdb's table, derived via immunoSEQ multiplex PCR, lists solely in-frame clones and lacks some. Of 96,000 or so clones listed, approximately 75% are singletons. The sequenced sample consisted of PBMCs. These receptors originate from a female donor in good health and CMV-seropositive.

A remark on this clone: The junction and the germline gene differ at one end; a read error may be behind it. The chain employs TRBV7-7 and TRBJ2-1; 11 bases line up with TRBD2. Germline CDR1 reads SSHAT; CDR2 reads FNYEAQ (reference sequence). CDR3 length equals 15 residues. CDR3 in amino acids: CASSSLAGGPGEQFF. CDR3 nucleotides: TGTGCTAGCAGCTCCTTAGCGGGGGGGCCGGGAGAGCAGTTCTTC.

The V and J genes are TRBV7-2 and TRBJ1-4; TRBD1 is a possible D gene (6 bases). In germline, CDR1 is SGHTA, CDR2 FQGNSA. The CDR3 contains 15 residues. The germline V and J ends were trimmed by 4 bases and 3 bases, with 12 bases remaining between them. The DNA for the CDR3 is TGTGCCAGCAGCTCCTTCAGGGGAGCTAATGAAAAACTGTTTTTT. Translating it yields CASSSFRGANEKLFF.

The rearrangement links TRBV7-9 to TRBJ1-1; 11 bases match TRBD1. Germline V gene sequence: CDR1 SEHNR, CDR2 FQNEAQ (reference sequence). Trimming cost V 6 bases and J 1 base; bases outside gene matches: 7. This CDR3 is 16 amino acids long. CDR3 DNA sequence: TGTGCCAGCAGTTCGGACAGGGGGCGACGGAACACTGAAGCTTTCTTT. Its translation: CASSSDRGRRNTEAFF. Filled out from reference TRBV7-9 and TRBJ1-1, the complete variable domain reads DTGVSQNPRHKITKRGQNVTFRCDPISEHNRLYWYRQTLGQGPEFLTYFQNEAQLEKSRLLSDRFSAERPKGSFSTLEIQRTEQGDSAMYLCASSSDRGRRNTEAFFGQGTRLTVV.

This clone was seen only a few times. This chain links TRBV6-4 with TRBJ1-1, with 8 bases aligning to TRBD1. Losses at the gene ends were 3 bases for V and 7 bases for J; bases not matched to a gene: 4. The CDR3 spans 13 residues. Germline V gene data show CDR1 as MRHNA and CDR2 as SNTAGT. The CDR3 region is CASSETGGGEAFF. For the CDR3, the DNA is TGTGCCAGCAGTGAAACAGGGGGGGGTGAAGCTTTCTTT.

The CDR3 DNA is TGTGCCAGCAGCTTACTAGCGGCTACAGATACGCAGTATTTT. Its translation: CASSLLAATDTQYF. The rearrangement joins TRBV7-2 to TRBJ2-3, with TRBD2 matching over 7 bases. The CDR3 totals 14 residues. CDR1 is SGHTA, CDR2 FQGNSA, per germline. Trimming at V came to 2 bases and at J to 3 bases, leaving 2 bases not matched to a gene.

CDR3 residues: CASSIRTSLGTGELFF. The CDR3 region has the DNA TGTGCCAGTAGTATACGGACATCCCTGGGCACCGGGGAGCTGTTTTTT. This rearrangement joins TRBV19 to TRBJ2-2, with a tentative D call TRBD1 (5 bases). V shed 2 bases and J shed 4 bases, with 14 bases lying between them. Germline CDR1 LNHDA, CDR2 SQIVND (reference sequence). The length of the CDR3 is 16 residues. The full variable domain, completed using reference TRBV19 and TRBJ2-2, is DGGITQSPKYLFRKEGQNVTLSCEQNLNHDAMYWYRQDPGQGLRLIYYSQIVNDFQKGDIAEGYSVSREKKESFPLTVTSAQKNPTAFYLCASSIRTSLGTGELFFGEGSRLTVL.

V is TRBV5-6 and J is TRBJ2-3, with 13 bases fitting TRBD2. This CDR3 comprises 16 residues. Germline V gene lookup returns CDR1 SGHDT and CDR2 YYEEEE. With V trimmed by 4 bases and J by 6 bases, 8 bases remained unmatched. CDR3 nucleotide sequence: TGTGCCAGCAGCCCCTGGACTAGCGGGGGCCTCGATACGCAGTATTTT. This translates into CASSPWTSGGLDTQYF.

This chain links TRBV11-3 with TRBJ2-7; D is unresolved. The CDR3 contains 14 residues. Germline V gene lookup returns CDR1 SGHNT and CDR2 YENEEA. Trimming stripped 1 base from V and 2 bases from J, with 9 bases between. For the CDR3, the DNA is TGTGCCAGCAGCTTAGCTGGCCAGACCTACGAGCAGTACTTC. This translates into CASSLAGQTYEQYF.

The chain combines TRBV7-2 with TRBJ2-3, with D perhaps TRBD2 (6 bases). Germline assignment: CDR1 SGHTA and CDR2 FQGNSA. V shed 2 bases and J shed 6 bases, with 12 bases lying between them. The CDR3 extends over 14 amino acids. Here the CDR3 reads CASSLLRRGDTQYF. CDR3 nucleotides: TGTGCCAGCAGCTTACTACGACGGGGGGATACGCAGTATTTT. Drawing the rest from reference TRBV7-2 and TRBJ2-3, the complete variable domain is GAGVSQSPSNKVTEKGKDVELRCDPISGHTALYWYRQSLGQGLEFLIYFQGNSAPDKSGLPSDRFSAERTGGSVSTLTIQRTQQEDSAVYLCASSLLRRGDTQYFGPGTRLTVL.

The chain carries TRBV18 and TRBJ1-1; 7 positions match TRBD1. Trimming removed 5 bases from V and 7 bases from J; junction bases left unmatched: 10. Germline V CDR1 and CDR2: KGHSH, LQKENI. The CDR3 covers 14 residues. The CDR3 nucleotides read TGTGCCAGCTCAACAGGGGTTAGAGTCAGTGAAGCTTTCTTT. This gives the protein CASSTGVRVSEAFF. The variable domain in full, completed from reference TRBV18 and TRBJ1-1, reads NAGVMQNPRHLVRRRGQEARLRCSPMKGHSHVYWYRQLPEEGLKFMVYLQKENIIDESGMPKERFSAEFPKEGPSILRIQQVVRGDSAAYFCASSTGVRVSEAFFGQGTRLTVV.

The genes are TRBV28 and TRBJ2-7; D might be TRBD2 (6 bases). Germline-derived CDR1 and CDR2 are MDHEN and SYDVKM. There are 12 residues in the CDR3. Trimming left V 5 bases short and J 9 bases short, with 14 bases between. CDR3: CASSPGGGTQYF. CDR3 in DNA: TGTGCCAGCAGTCCCGGAGGAGGGACGCAGTACTTC.

About this clone: This sample also contains other DNA sequences that code for the same CDR3. The chain uses TRBV28 and TRBJ1-2; TRBD1 aligns across 10 bases. J was trimmed by 5 bases and V by 5 bases; bases with no gene match: 5. The CDR3 has 14 amino acids. The germline CDR1 and CDR2 sequences are MDHEN and SYDVKM. CDR3 bases: TGTGCCAGCAGTAGGACAGGGGGGGGGTATGGCTACACCTTC. Translated, it gives CASSRTGGGYGYTF.

The CDR3 DNA reads TGTGCCAGCACCTCAAGGGCAGGGTCAAAGCCCCAGCATTTT. Protein: CASTSRAGSKPQHF. V is TRBV6-1 and J is TRBJ1-5, with D possibly TRBD1 on 5 matching bases. The germline gives CDR1 MNHNS, CDR2 SASEGT. V was cut by 7 bases and J by 8 bases, with 18 bases left in between. The CDR3 extends over 14 amino acids.

By share, this clone counts as medium-sized. The chain has TRBV5-5 and TRBJ1-1, with TRBD1 identical over 7 bases. CDR3 length: 14 amino acids. Germline trimming cut 4 bases from V and 4 bases from J; bases unmatched to any gene: 7. CDR1 is SGHKS and CDR2 is YYEKEE in the germline V gene (reference sequence). The CDR3 sequence: CASSPWTGGTEAFF. DNA for the CDR3: TGTGCCAGCAGCCCTTGGACAGGAGGCACTGAAGCTTTCTTT.

This clone was seen just once. The rearrangement joins TRBV2 to TRBJ1-1; D is ambiguous. This CDR3 is 15 amino acids long. Germline lookup yields CDR1 SNHLY and CDR2 FYNNEI. Trimming took 2 bases from V and 2 from J, leaving 12 bases between them. DNA for the CDR3: TGTGCCAGCAGTGAATTACCCAACAGCAACACTGAAGCTTTCTTT. This codes for CASSELPNSNTEAFF.

This rearrangement joins TRBV28 to TRBJ2-7; tentatively, D is TRBD1 (6 bases). The CDR3 is made up of 15 amino acids. V was cut by 6 bases and J by 1 base, with 16 bases left in between. Germline V gene lookup returns CDR1 MDHEN and CDR2 SYDVKM. DNA for the CDR3: TGTGCCAGCAGCCCCGGTGGGCAGGGGTCCTACGAGCAGTACTTC. Its translation: CASSPGGQGSYEQYF.

V gene TRBV18 combines with J gene TRBJ1-1, with 9 bases aligning to TRBD1. The CDR3 spans 14 residues. Per the germline V gene, CDR1 is KGHSH and CDR2 is LQKENI. The V and J ends lost 0 bases and 10 bases, in that order; junction bases with no gene match: 6. The CDR3 spells CASSPPGQGGRAFF. CDR3 nucleotide sequence: TGTGCCAGCTCACCACCGGGACAGGGCGGGAGAGCTTTCTTT.

This clone was recorded a few times. The genes are TRBV9 and TRBJ2-1; D unclear. The CDR3 contains 13 residues. V was clipped by 2 bases and J by 9 bases, with 12 bases between them. Germline CDR1 SGDLS, CDR2 YYNGEE. The CDR3 DNA reads as TGTGCCAGCAGCGTGACATATTCAAGTGAGCAGTTCTTC. Translation gives CASSVTYSSEQFF.

The chain employs TRBV10-3 and TRBJ2-1; 7 bases match TRBD2. Germline CDR1 reads ENHRY; CDR2 reads SYGVKD. There are 13 residues in the CDR3. V shed 5 bases and J 5 bases; nucleotides not matched to a gene: 3. This chain's CDR3 is CAISTGLNNEQFF. CDR3 DNA sequence: TGTGCCATCAGTACGGGACTAAACAATGAGCAGTTCTTC.

The chain recombines TRBV7-3 with TRBJ2-1, with D possibly being TRBD1 (5 bases). The CDR3 sequence is 13 residues long. V dropped 3 bases and J dropped 9 bases, with 12 bases sitting between them. Germline V gene data show CDR1 as SGHTA and CDR2 as FQGTGA. This CDR3 is CASSFTNGAEQFF. CDR3 in DNA: TGTGCCAGCAGCTTTACGAATGGGGCTGAGCAGTTCTTC.

This chain links TRBV7-2 with TRBJ1-1; possible D gene TRBD1, 6 bases. Germline V lookup: CDR1 SGHTA, CDR2 FQGNSA. Trimming took 1 base from V and 1 from J, leaving 7 bases between them. The CDR3 is 14 residues long. The CDR3 sequence: CASSLEGGNTEAFF. The CDR3 DNA is TGTGCCAGCAGCTTAGAAGGGGGGAACACTGAAGCTTTCTTT.

The gene calls are TRBV2 and TRBJ1-1; D is unclear. This CDR3 comprises 14 residues. Per germline, CDR1 SNHLY and CDR2 FYNNEI. V shed 6 bases and J shed 6 bases, with 17 bases lying between them. The CDR3 protein is CASRVTASGPEAFF. Written as DNA, the CDR3 is TGTGCCAGCAGGGTAACAGCCTCCGGCCCTGAAGCTTTCTTT.

V gene TRBV30 combines with J gene TRBJ1-1, with 8 bases fitting TRBD1. The germline V gene has CDR1 GTSNPN and CDR2 SVGIG (reference sequence). Losses at the gene ends were 5 bases for V and 5 bases for J; bases not matched to a gene: 4. The length of the CDR3 is 12 residues. CDR3 loop: CAWDRGETEAFF. The CDR3 DNA follows: TGTGCCTGGGACAGGGGAGAGACTGAAGCTTTCTTT.

The V call is TRBV30, the J call TRBJ2-3; TRBD2 matches 11 bases. Germline-derived CDR1 and CDR2 are GTSNPN and SVGIG (reference sequence). The CDR3 sequence is 15 residues long. After removal of 2 bases from V and 3 bases from J, the junction contained 4 bases not matched to a gene. The CDR3 DNA is TGTGCCTGGAGTAGACTAGCGGGGCGGACAGATACGCAGTATTTT. Protein product: CAWSRLAGRTDTQYF.

The rearrangement uses TRBV28 and TRBJ1-5, with 8 bases aligning to TRBD1. The germline gives CDR1 MDHEN, CDR2 SYDVKM. The CDR3 has 17 amino acids. The ends lost 7 bases at V and 6 bases at J; junction bases unmatched: 17. The CDR3, as DNA: TGTGCCAGCAACACGCTCCTGGACAGGGAGTTCGCTCAGCCCCAGCATTTT. Residues: CASNTLLDREFAQPQHF.

The V call is TRBV4-1, the J call TRBJ2-7; the match to TRBD1 covers 11 bases. V lost 5 bases and J lost 6; bases outside the gene matches: 18. The germline V gene encodes CDR1 MGHRA and CDR2 YSYEKL. CDR3 length: 18 amino acids. The CDR3 sequence is CASSTRWTGGPLGIEQYF. The CDR3, as DNA: TGCGCCAGCAGCACGAGGTGGACAGGGGGCCCCCTCGGTATCGAGCAGTACTTC.

V and J are TRBV28 and TRBJ1-1, with 8 bases that match TRBD1. V lost 3 bases to trimming and J lost 4 bases; unmatched junction nucleotides: 4. CDR1 MDHEN and CDR2 SYDVKM come from the germline V gene. The CDR3 totals 14 residues. CDR3 region: CASSLTGVLTEAFF. The CDR3 DNA sequence: TGTGCCAGCAGTTTGACAGGGGTCCTCACTGAAGCTTTCTTT.

The chain links TRBV5-1 to TRBJ2-3, with a tentative D call TRBD2 (5 bases). Germline values: CDR1 SGHRS, CDR2 YFSETQ. The CDR3 contains 16 residues. Trimming shortened V by 4 bases and J by 1 base, and 16 bases separated the two germline ends. The CDR3 protein is CASSPSAPGGTDTQYF. CDR3 nucleotide sequence: TGCGCCAGCAGCCCCTCGGCCCCCGGGGGCACAGATACGCAGTATTTT.